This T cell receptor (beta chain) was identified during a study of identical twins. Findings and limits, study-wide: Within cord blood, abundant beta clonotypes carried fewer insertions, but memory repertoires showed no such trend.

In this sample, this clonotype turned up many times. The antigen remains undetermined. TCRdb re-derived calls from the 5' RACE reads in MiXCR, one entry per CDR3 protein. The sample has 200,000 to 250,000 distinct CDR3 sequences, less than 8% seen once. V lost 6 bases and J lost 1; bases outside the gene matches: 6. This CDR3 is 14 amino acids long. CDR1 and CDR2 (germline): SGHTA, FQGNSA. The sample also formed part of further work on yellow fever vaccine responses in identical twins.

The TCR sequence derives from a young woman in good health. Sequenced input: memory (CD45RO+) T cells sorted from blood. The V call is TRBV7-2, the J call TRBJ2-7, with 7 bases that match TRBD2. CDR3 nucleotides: TGTGCCAGCAGAAGGGCTAGCGGTTCCTACGAGCAGTACTTC. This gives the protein CASRRASGSYEQYF. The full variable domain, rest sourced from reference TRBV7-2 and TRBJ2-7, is GAGVSQSPSNKVTEKGKDVELRCDPISGHTALYWYRQSLGQGLEFLIYFQGNSAPDKSGLPSDRFSAERTGGSVSTLTIQRTQQEDSAVYLCASRRASGSYEQYFGPGTRLTVT.